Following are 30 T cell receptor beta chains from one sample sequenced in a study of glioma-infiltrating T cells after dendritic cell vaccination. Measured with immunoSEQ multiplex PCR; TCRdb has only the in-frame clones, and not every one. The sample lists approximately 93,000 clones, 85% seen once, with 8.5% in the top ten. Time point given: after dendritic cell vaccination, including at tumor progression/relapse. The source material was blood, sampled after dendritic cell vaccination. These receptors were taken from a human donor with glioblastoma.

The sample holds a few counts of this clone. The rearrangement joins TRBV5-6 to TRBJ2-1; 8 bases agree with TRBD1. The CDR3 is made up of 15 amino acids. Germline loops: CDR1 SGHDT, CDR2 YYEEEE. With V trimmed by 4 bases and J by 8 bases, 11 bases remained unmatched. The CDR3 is CASSTTGEGSDEQFF. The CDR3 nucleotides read TGTGCCAGCAGCACGACAGGGGAAGGATCGGATGAGCAGTTCTTC. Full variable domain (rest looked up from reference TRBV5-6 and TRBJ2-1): DAGVTQSPTHLIKTRGQQVTLRCSPKSGHDTVSWYQQALGQGPQFIFQYYEEEERQRGNFPDRFSGHQFPNYSSELNVNALLLGDSALYLCASSTTGEGSDEQFFGPGTRLTVL.

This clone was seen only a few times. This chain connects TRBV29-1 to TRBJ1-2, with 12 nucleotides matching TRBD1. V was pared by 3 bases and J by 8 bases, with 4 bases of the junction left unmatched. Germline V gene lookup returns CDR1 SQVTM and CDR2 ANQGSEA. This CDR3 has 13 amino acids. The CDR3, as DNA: TGCAGCGTTGAGGGACAGGGGGCACGAGGCTACACCTTC. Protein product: CSVEGQGARGYTF.

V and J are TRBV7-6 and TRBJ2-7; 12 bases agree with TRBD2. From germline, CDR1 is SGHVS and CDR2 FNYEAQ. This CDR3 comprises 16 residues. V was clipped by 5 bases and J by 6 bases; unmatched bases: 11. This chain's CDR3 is CASSPQLAGGEGEQYF. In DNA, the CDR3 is TGTGCCAGCAGCCCCCAACTAGCGGGAGGAGAGGGCGAGCAGTACTTC.

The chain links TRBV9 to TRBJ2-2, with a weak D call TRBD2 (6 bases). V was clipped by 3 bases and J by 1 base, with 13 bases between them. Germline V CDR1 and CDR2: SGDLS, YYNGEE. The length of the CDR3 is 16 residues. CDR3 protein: CASSAPGGKNTGELFF. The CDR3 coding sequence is TGTGCCAGCAGCGCTCCGGGCGGGAAGAACACCGGGGAGCTGTTTTTT.

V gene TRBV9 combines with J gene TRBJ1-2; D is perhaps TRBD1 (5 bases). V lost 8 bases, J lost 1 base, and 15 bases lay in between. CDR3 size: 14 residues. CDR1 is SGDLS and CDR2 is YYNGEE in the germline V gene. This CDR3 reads CASSGGDLNYGYTF. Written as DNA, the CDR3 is TGTGCCAGTTCCGGAGGGGATCTTAACTATGGCTACACCTTC.

Here the CDR3 DNA reads TGTGCCAGCACTCAGAGATCAGAGGGTGGCTACACCTTC. Translating it yields CASTQRSEGGYTF. This chain joins TRBV6-6 and TRBJ1-2; D gene uncertain. Germline V lookup: CDR1 MNHNY, CDR2 SVGAGI (reference sequence). The germline V and J ends were trimmed by 7 bases and 7 bases, with 16 bases remaining between them. CDR3 length: 13 amino acids.

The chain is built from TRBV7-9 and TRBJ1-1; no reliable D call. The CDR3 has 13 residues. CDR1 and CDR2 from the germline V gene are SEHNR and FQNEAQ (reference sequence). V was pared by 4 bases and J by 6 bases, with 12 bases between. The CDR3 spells CASSSTKMAEAFF. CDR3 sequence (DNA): TGTGCCAGCAGCTCTACCAAAATGGCTGAAGCTTTCTTT.

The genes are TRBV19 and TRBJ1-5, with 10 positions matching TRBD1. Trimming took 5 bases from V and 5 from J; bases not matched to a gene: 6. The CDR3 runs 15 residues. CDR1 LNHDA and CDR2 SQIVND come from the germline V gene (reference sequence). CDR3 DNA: TGTGCCAGTAGTGGGGGGACAGGGGACTATCAGCCCCAGCATTTT. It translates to CASSGGTGDYQPQHF.

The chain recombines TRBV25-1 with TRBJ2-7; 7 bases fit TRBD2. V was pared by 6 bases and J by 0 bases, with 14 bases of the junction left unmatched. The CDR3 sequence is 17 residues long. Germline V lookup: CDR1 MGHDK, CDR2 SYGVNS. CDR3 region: CASSDSDGGSTSYEQYF. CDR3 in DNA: TGTGCCAGCAGCGATAGCGACGGGGGGTCGACCTCCTACGAGCAGTACTTC.

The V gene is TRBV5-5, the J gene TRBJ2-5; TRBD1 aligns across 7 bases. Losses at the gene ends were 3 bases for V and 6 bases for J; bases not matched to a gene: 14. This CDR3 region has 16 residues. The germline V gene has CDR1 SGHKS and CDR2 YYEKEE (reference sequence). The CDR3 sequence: CASSYLTGTAIQTQYF. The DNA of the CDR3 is TGTGCCAGCAGCTACCTAACCGGGACAGCTATCCAGACCCAGTACTTC.

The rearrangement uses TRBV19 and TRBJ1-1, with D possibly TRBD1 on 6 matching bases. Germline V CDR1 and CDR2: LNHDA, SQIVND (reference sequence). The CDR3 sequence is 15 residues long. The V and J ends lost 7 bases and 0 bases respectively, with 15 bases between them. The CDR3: CASNGQLSMNTEAFF. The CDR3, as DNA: TGTGCCAGTAACGGACAGCTCAGCATGAACACTGAAGCTTTCTTT. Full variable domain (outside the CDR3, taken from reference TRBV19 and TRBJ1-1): DGGITQSPKYLFRKEGQNVTLSCEQNLNHDAMYWYRQDPGQGLRLIYYSQIVNDFQKGDIAEGYSVSREKKESFPLTVTSAQKNPTAFYLCASNGQLSMNTEAFFGQGTRLTVV.

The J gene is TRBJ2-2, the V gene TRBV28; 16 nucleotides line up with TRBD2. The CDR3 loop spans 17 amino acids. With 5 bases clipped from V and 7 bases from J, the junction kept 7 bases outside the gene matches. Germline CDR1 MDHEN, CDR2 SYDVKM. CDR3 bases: TGTGCCAGCAGTACCGGGACTAGCGGGAGGGCGATCGGGGAGCTGTTTTTT. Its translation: CASSTGTSGRAIGELFF.

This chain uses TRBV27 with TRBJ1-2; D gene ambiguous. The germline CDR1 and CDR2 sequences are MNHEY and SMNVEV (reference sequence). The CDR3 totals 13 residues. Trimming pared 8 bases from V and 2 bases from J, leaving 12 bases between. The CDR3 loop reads CASSKGGNYGYTF. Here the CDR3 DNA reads TGTGCCAGCTCAAAAGGAGGAAACTATGGCTACACCTTC.

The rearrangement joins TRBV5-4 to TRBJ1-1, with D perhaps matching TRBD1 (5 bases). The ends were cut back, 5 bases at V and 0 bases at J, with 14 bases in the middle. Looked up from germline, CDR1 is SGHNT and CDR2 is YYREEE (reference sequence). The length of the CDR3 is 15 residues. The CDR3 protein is CASRLSGTMNTEAFF. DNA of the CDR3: TGTGCCAGCAGGCTATCGGGGACTATGAACACTGAAGCTTTCTTT.

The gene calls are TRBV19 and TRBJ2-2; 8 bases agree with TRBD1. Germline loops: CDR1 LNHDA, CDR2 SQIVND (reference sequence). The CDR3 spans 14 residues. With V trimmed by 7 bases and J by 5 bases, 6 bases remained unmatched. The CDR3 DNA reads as TGTGCCAGTACCGCGGGACAGGTGACCGGGGAGCTGTTTTTT. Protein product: CASTAGQVTGELFF.

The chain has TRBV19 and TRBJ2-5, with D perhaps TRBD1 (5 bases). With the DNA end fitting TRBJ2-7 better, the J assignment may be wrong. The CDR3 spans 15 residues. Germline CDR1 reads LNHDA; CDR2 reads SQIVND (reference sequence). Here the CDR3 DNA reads TGTGCCAGTAGTATCTGGCAGGGAAAGAACTACGAGCAGTACTTC. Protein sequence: CASSIWQGKNYEQYF.

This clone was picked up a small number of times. The CDR3 is CASSLSGGNTEAFF. The CDR3 region has the DNA TGTGCCAGCAGCCTTTCGGGGGGGAACACTGAAGCTTTCTTT. The rearrangement uses TRBV5-4 and TRBJ1-1, with D possibly being TRBD1 (5 bases). CDR3 length: 14 amino acids. V was cut by 4 bases and J by 1 base, with 11 bases left in between. The germline V gene has CDR1 SGHNT and CDR2 YYREEE (reference sequence).

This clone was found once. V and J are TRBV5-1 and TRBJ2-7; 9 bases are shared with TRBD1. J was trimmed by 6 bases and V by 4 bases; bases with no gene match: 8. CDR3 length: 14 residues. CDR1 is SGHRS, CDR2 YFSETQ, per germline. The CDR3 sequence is CASSLRDRVGEQYF. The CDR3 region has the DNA TGCGCCAGCAGCCTACGGGACAGGGTAGGCGAGCAGTACTTC.

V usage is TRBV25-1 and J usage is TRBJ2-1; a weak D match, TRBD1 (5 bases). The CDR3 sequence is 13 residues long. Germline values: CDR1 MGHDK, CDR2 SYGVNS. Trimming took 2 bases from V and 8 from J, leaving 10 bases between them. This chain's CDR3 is CASSEAGLHEQFF. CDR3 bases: TGTGCCAGCAGTGAAGCAGGGCTCCATGAGCAGTTCTTC.

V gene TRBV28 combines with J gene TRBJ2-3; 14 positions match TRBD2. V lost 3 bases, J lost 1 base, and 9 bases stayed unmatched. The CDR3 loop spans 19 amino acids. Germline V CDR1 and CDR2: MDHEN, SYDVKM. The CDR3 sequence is CASSFGTSGRGFGTDTQYF. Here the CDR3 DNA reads TGTGCCAGCAGTTTCGGGACTAGCGGGAGAGGGTTTGGCACAGATACGCAGTATTTT.

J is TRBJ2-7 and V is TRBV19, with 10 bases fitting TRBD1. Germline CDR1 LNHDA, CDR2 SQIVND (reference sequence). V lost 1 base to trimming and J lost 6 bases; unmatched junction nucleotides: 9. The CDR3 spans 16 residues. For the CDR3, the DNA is TGTGCCAGTAGTATAGGAATCGACAGGGGGCAAGGCGAGCAGTACTTC. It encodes CASSIGIDRGQGEQYF.

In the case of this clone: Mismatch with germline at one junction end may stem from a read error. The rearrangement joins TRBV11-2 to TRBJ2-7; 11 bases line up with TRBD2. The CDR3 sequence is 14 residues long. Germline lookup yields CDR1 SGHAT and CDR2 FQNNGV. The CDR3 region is CASSLAGGPYEQYF. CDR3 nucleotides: TGTGCCAGCAGTTTAGCGGGAGGGCCTTACGAGCAGTACTTC.

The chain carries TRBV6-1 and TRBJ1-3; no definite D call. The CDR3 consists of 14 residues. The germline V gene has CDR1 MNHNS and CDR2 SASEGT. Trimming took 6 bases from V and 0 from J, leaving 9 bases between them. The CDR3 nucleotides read TGTGCCAGCAGATACAGATACTCTGGAAACACCATATATTTT. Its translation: CASRYRYSGNTIYF.

The CDR3 loop reads CASSFQLDKQFF. CDR3 sequence (DNA): TGTGCCAGCAGTTTCCAATTAGACAAGCAGTTCTTC. The chain is built from TRBV28 and TRBJ2-1; D not certain. This CDR3 is built from 12 residues. Trimming shortened V by 3 bases and J by 11 bases, and 11 bases separated the two germline ends. CDR1 MDHEN and CDR2 SYDVKM come from the germline V gene.

The CDR3 DNA reads as TGTGCCAGCAGCGCCCGGCTAGCGGGGGACTGGGCGCTGTTTTTT. Amino acids: CASSARLAGDWALFF. The chain joins TRBV9 to TRBJ2-2; 10 positions match TRBD2. V lost 3 bases, J lost 13 bases, and 12 bases stayed unmatched. There are 15 residues in the CDR3. The V gene's germline CDR1 is SGDLS and CDR2 YYNGEE.

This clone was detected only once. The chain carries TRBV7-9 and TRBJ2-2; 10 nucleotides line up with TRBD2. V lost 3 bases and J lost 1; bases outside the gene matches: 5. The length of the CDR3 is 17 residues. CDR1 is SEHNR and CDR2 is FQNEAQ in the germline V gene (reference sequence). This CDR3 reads CASSFLLAGLNTGELFF. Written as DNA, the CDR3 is TGTGCCAGCAGCTTCTTACTAGCGGGGTTGAACACCGGGGAGCTGTTTTTT.

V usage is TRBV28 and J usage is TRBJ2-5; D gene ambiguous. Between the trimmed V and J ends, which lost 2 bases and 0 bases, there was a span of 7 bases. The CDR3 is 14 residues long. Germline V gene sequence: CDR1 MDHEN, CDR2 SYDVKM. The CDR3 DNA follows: TGTGCCAGCAGTTTAGCTCCTAACCAAGAGACCCAGTACTTC. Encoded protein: CASSLAPNQETQYF.

The CDR3 DNA reads as TGTGCCAGCAGCCCTTCCCCCGGCAGGGGCAAGAAGGGCTATGGCTACACCTTC. Protein product: CASSPSPGRGKKGYGYTF. The chain couples TRBV9 to TRBJ1-2; D is possibly TRBD1 (6 bases). The germline V gene has CDR1 SGDLS and CDR2 YYNGEE. This CDR3 spans 18 amino acids. V shed 4 bases and J shed 4 bases, with 26 bases lying between them.

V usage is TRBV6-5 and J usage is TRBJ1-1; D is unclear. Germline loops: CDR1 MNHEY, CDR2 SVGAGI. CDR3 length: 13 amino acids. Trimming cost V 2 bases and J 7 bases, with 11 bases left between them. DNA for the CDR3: TGTGCCAGCAGTTACGTTACCCAGGATGAAGCTTTCTTT. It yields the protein CASSYVTQDEAFF.

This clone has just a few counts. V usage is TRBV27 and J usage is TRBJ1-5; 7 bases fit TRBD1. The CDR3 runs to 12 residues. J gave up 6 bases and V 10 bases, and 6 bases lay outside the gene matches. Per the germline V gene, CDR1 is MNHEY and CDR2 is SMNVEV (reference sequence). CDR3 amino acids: CANNTGVQPQHF. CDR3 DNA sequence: TGTGCCAACAATACAGGGGTTCAGCCCCAGCATTTT.